This record concerns one T cell receptor beta chain sequence. Its antigen specificity is not known. Within one base of it there is no much larger clone, and no base qualities were kept. The entry originates in a study of blood T cell repertoires in COVID-19 (dated by TCRdb to about 2020). Study-level background: Samples covering the acute and convalescent phases of COVID-19 were provided by collaborators in the United States, Italy and Spain. The material from the prospective study consisted of cDNA or gDNA derived from T cells, B-cell-depleted T cells, or PBMCs. Subjects who had been exposed to COVID-19, were actively infected with it, or had recovered from it provided the deeply sampled blood TCRbeta repertoires that made up the dataset. The repertoires were released in a freely available public database intended as a resource for research on the immune response to SARS-CoV-2. Samples were obtained from the ongoing ImmuneRACE study (first 160 participants) and from 950 to 1,500 subjects provided by 6 global collaborators. A de-identified subject ID, COVID-19 status, age in years and sex were almost always included in the sample metadata. HLA class I and class II types, where available, came from metadata supplied by the sample provider rather than from assay-based typing.

General findings and caveats noted by the study authors: How much clinical and demographic metadata was included differed by source and by participant, and the metadata was provided uncurated.

TCRbeta CDR3 regions were amplified from genomic DNA using the immunoSEQ Assay, a bias-controlled multiplex PCR. Concerning the study's data processing: Nucleated cell counts per sample were estimated from amplification of reference gene primers within the assay. To quantify the absolute abundance of each unique TCRbeta CDR3 rearrangement, sequence reads were collapsed and filtered. For each sample, productive Simpson clonality was calculated as the square root of Simpson's diversity index over productive rearrangements. TCRdb took this table from immuneACCESS and kept in-frame rearrangements with V and J called. Such tables lack part of the clones; where checked against another copy, unresolved V genes explain under half of the gap, and the rest is unexplained. The V and J calls and clone size are taken from that table; D and trimming were inferred from the DNA. This sample comprises 70,000 to 90,000 clones, about 82% of them detected only once. Clones ranked in the top ten supply more than 9.5% of the sample.

At one collaborating source in Seattle, patients were enrolled during active infection and were followed longitudinally through the course of disease. Collaborating institutions collected whole blood in K2EDTA tubes following their own protocols. For TCRbeta analysis, collaborators shipped samples as frozen whole blood, isolated PBMCs, or DNA extracted from either of those sample types. Between the V and J ends, shortened by 4 bases and 4 bases respectively, the junction contains 14 bases. Counted from cysteine to phenylalanine, this CDR3 has 16 amino acids. Just CDR3 DNA is preserved here, 48 bases in frame from base 1. CDR1 MNHEY and CDR2 SVGAGI were looked up in the germline V gene.

The V and J segments used are TRBV6-5 and TRBJ1-6, and the D gene may be TRBD1, 6 bases matching. Material: peripheral blood. This clonotype was sampled from a man aged 45-65 years with COVID-19, enrolled during active disease. The nucleotide sequence is TGTGCCAGCAGTTCGGGACATCAGCTATATAATTCACCCCTCCACTTT. This is translated as CASSSGHQLYNSPLHF.